This section outlines one T cell receptor (beta chain) sequence together with its context. The length of the CDR3 is 13 residues. Germline values: CDR1 DFQATT, CDR2 SNEGSKA (reference sequence). Trimming took off 1 base at V and 4 bases at J, with 7 bases between the two ends. The sample is drawn from a study of blood T cells in healthy people across ages. Through a sample-barcoded 5' primer and a J-beta primer mix, a second PCR was run for roughly 6 to 12 cycles. MiXCR was run by TCRdb on the 5' RACE reads, yielding one entry per CDR3 protein. In the table there are some 1.7 million distinct CDR3 sequences, 28% of which are singletons.

The specimen was blood. The receptor comes from a woman aged 30 to 39 in good health. The V and J genes are TRBV20-1 and TRBJ2-2; D is unclear. DNA for the CDR3: TGCAGTGCTAGAGCACAACTCACCGGGGAGCTGTTTTTT. It specifies CSARAQLTGELFF.